Listed below are T cell receptor beta chains from one sample, sequenced in a study of cytomegalovirus exposure and HLA in healthy donors. TCRdb's copy holds only in-frame clones and misses some; the assay was immunoSEQ multiplex PCR. The table lists about 160,000 clones, more than 75% of them singletons. The sequenced material came from PBMCs. These receptors were obtained from a man in his late teens or twenties in good health and CMV-seronegative. The CDR3 runs from the conserved cysteine through the conserved F or W. The order of the fields is V gene, D gene, J gene, clone size, CDR3 protein, CDR3 DNA. A D gene is named only where the DNA matches it firmly. Rows may omit the clone size; those that give it use once, few, many or a size class.

v_call: TRBV7-9
d_call: TRBD2
j_call: TRBJ2-3
clone_size: -
cdr3_aa: CASSLVAGVTDTQYF
cdr3_nt: TGTGCCAGCAGCTTAGTAGCGGGGGTCACAGATACGCAGTATTTT

v_call: TRBV7-2
d_call: -
j_call: TRBJ1-4
clone_size: -
cdr3_aa: CASSRQATNEKLFF
cdr3_nt: TGTGCCAGCAGCCGACAGGCAACTAATGAAAAACTGTTTTTT

v_call: TRBV2
d_call: -
j_call: TRBJ1-5
clone_size: -
cdr3_aa: CASSARDQPQHF
cdr3_nt: TGTGCCAGCAGTGCCAGGGATCAGCCCCAGCATTTT

v_call: TRBV11-2
d_call: TRBD2
j_call: TRBJ2-1
clone_size: -
cdr3_aa: CASSLAPAGGEQFF
cdr3_nt: TGTGCCAGCAGCTTAGCTCCCGCGGGGGGTGAGCAGTTCTTC

v_call: TRBV5-8
d_call: -
j_call: TRBJ1-2
clone_size: once
cdr3_aa: CASRVKGFGYGYTF
cdr3_nt: TGTGCCAGCAGGGTGAAGGGGTTCGGCTATGGCTACACCTTC

v_call: TRBV13
d_call: TRBD1
j_call: TRBJ2-3
clone_size: -
cdr3_aa: CASSPQGVGVDTQYF
cdr3_nt: TGTGCCAGCAGCCCTCAGGGGGTTGGAGTGGATACGCAGTATTTT

v_call: TRBV4-3
d_call: -
j_call: TRBJ1-5
clone_size: -
cdr3_aa: CASSQEIWGDQPQHF
cdr3_nt: TGCGCCAGCAGCCAAGAAATCTGGGGAGACCAGCCCCAGCATTTT

v_call: TRBV7-7
d_call: TRBD1
j_call: TRBJ2-5
clone_size: -
cdr3_aa: CASSKAGTGQETQYF
cdr3_nt: TGTGCTAGCAGCAAAGCGGGGACAGGGCAAGAGACCCAGTACTTC

v_call: TRBV4-1
d_call: -
j_call: TRBJ2-2
clone_size: -
cdr3_aa: CASSLQGQPAGELFF
cdr3_nt: TGCGCCAGCAGCCTCCAGGGCCAGCCCGCCGGGGAGCTGTTTTTT

v_call: TRBV4-2
d_call: TRBD2
j_call: TRBJ2-3
clone_size: -
cdr3_aa: CASSPTAGGPRTDTQYF
cdr3_nt: TGTGCCAGCAGCCCAACGGCGGGGGGGCCGCGGACAGATACGCAGTATTTT

v_call: TRBV27
d_call: -
j_call: TRBJ2-2
clone_size: -
cdr3_aa: CASTRITGSRGTGELFF
cdr3_nt: TGTGCCAGCACCAGGATAACAGGGAGCCGCGGCACCGGGGAGCTGTTTTTT

v_call: TRBV2
d_call: TRBD2
j_call: TRBJ2-3
clone_size: -
cdr3_aa: CASSERRGVDTQYF
cdr3_nt: TGTGCCAGCAGTGAAAGGCGGGGGGTAGATACGCAGTATTTT

v_call: TRBV5-1
d_call: -
j_call: TRBJ1-6
clone_size: -
cdr3_aa: CASSLFENNSPLHF
cdr3_nt: TGCGCCAGCAGCTTGTTTGAGAATAATTCACCCCTCCACTTT

v_call: TRBV5-1
d_call: TRBD2
j_call: TRBJ2-3
clone_size: -
cdr3_aa: CASSSKSGGADTQYF
cdr3_nt: TGCGCCAGCAGCTCGAAAAGCGGGGGGGCAGATACGCAGTATTTT

v_call: TRBV19
d_call: -
j_call: TRBJ2-3
clone_size: -
cdr3_aa: CASSISQGRSTDTQYF
cdr3_nt: TGTGCCAGTAGTATCAGTCAGGGGCGCTCCACAGATACGCAGTATTTT

v_call: TRBV5-1
d_call: TRBD1
j_call: TRBJ2-5
clone_size: -
cdr3_aa: CASSLGTGEAETQYF
cdr3_nt: TGCGCCAGCAGCTTGGGGACAGGGGAGGCAGAGACCCAGTACTTC

v_call: TRBV28
d_call: -
j_call: TRBJ1-2
clone_size: -
cdr3_aa: CASSLVRSLYGYTF
cdr3_nt: TGTGCCAGCAGTTTGGTTCGTAGCCTCTATGGCTACACCTTC

v_call: TRBV10-3
d_call: -
j_call: TRBJ2-7
clone_size: once
cdr3_aa: CALIATRLRLYEQYF
cdr3_nt: TGTGCCCTCATCGCGACTAGACTAAGACTCTACGAGCAGTACTTC

v_call: TRBV28
d_call: -
j_call: TRBJ2-1
clone_size: -
cdr3_aa: CASSRRSGHYNEQFF
cdr3_nt: TGTGCCAGCAGTCGACGGAGCGGGCACTACAATGAGCAGTTCTTC

v_call: TRBV7-9
d_call: -
j_call: TRBJ1-1
clone_size: -
cdr3_aa: CASSLVIGANTEAFF
cdr3_nt: TGTGCCAGCAGCTTAGTAATAGGGGCGAACACTGAAGCTTTCTTT

v_call: TRBV6-5
d_call: -
j_call: TRBJ1-1
clone_size: -
cdr3_aa: CASGRTLNTEAFF
cdr3_nt: TGTGCCAGCGGCCGGACACTTAACACTGAAGCTTTCTTT

v_call: TRBV6-5
d_call: -
j_call: TRBJ1-4
clone_size: once
cdr3_aa: CASGSVANEKLFF
cdr3_nt: TGTGCCAGCGGGAGCGTAGCTAATGAAAAACTGTTTTTT

v_call: TRBV28
d_call: -
j_call: TRBJ2-7
clone_size: once
cdr3_aa: CASSLTLTGLSYEQYF
cdr3_nt: TGTGCCAGCAGTCTCACACTTACGGGACTGAGCTACGAGCAGTACTTC

v_call: TRBV27
d_call: -
j_call: TRBJ2-1
clone_size: -
cdr3_aa: CASSLGSDYNEQFF
cdr3_nt: TGTGCCAGCAGTTTGGGGAGCGACTACAATGAGCAGTTCTTC

v_call: TRBV19
d_call: -
j_call: TRBJ1-1
clone_size: -
cdr3_aa: CATQTARRTGADEAFF
cdr3_nt: TGTGCCACCCAAACGGCCCGTCGTACGGGAGCTGATGAAGCTTTCTTT

v_call: TRBV15
d_call: -
j_call: TRBJ1-1
clone_size: -
cdr3_aa: CATSRGGPVTEAFF
cdr3_nt: TGTGCCACCAGCAGAGGGGGCCCGGTCACTGAAGCTTTCTTT

v_call: TRBV6-5
d_call: -
j_call: TRBJ2-2
clone_size: -
cdr3_aa: CASRRASGELFF
cdr3_nt: TGTGCCAGCAGGCGGGCCTCCGGGGAGCTGTTTTTT

v_call: TRBV6-5
d_call: -
j_call: TRBJ1-2
clone_size: once
cdr3_aa: CASSFGGGYGYTF
cdr3_nt: TGTGCCAGCAGTTTTGGGGGCGGTTACGGCTACACCTTC

v_call: TRBV11-3
d_call: TRBD2
j_call: TRBJ2-2
clone_size: -
cdr3_aa: CASSGRTSGRAMAGELFF
cdr3_nt: TGTGCCAGCAGCGGCCGGACTAGCGGGAGGGCCATGGCCGGGGAGCTGTTTTTT

v_call: TRBV5-1
d_call: -
j_call: TRBJ1-4
clone_size: -
cdr3_aa: CASSLTGQLGEKLFF
cdr3_nt: TGCGCCAGCAGCTTGACCGGACAGCTTGGGGAAAAACTGTTTTTT

v_call: TRBV5-1
d_call: -
j_call: TRBJ1-5
clone_size: -
cdr3_aa: CASSLAVDQPQHF
cdr3_nt: TGCGCCAGCAGCTTGGCGGTAGATCAGCCCCAGCATTTT

v_call: TRBV11-2
d_call: TRBD1
j_call: TRBJ1-2
clone_size: -
cdr3_aa: CASSPSGQGGMRGYTF
cdr3_nt: TGTGCCAGCAGCCCATCCGGCCAGGGGGGCATGAGGGGCTACACCTTC

v_call: TRBV10-1
d_call: -
j_call: TRBJ1-5
clone_size: -
cdr3_aa: CASSPQGLQPQHF
cdr3_nt: TGCGCCAGCAGTCCTCAGGGGCTTCAGCCCCAGCATTTT

v_call: TRBV7-6
d_call: -
j_call: TRBJ2-5
clone_size: -
cdr3_aa: CASSLKPSAMVGETQYF
cdr3_nt: TGTGCCAGCAGCCTCAAACCTAGCGCTATGGTAGGGGAGACCCAGTACTTC

v_call: TRBV7-8
d_call: -
j_call: TRBJ1-2
clone_size: -
cdr3_aa: CASSPTGLYGYTF
cdr3_nt: TGTGCCAGCAGCCCTACAGGGCTCTATGGCTACACCTTC

v_call: TRBV27
d_call: TRBD2
j_call: TRBJ2-1
clone_size: once
cdr3_aa: CASSLSSGRASNEQFF
cdr3_nt: TGTGCCAGCAGTTTATCGAGCGGGAGGGCCTCCAATGAGCAGTTCTTC

v_call: TRBV28
d_call: TRBD2
j_call: TRBJ2-3
clone_size: -
cdr3_aa: CASSYPGTSGATDTQYF
cdr3_nt: TGTGCCAGCAGTTACCCCGGGACTAGCGGGGCCACAGATACGCAGTATTTT

v_call: TRBV5-1
d_call: TRBD1
j_call: TRBJ2-7
clone_size: -
cdr3_aa: CAGQGAGEQYF
cdr3_nt: TGCGCCGGCCAGGGGGCGGGCGAGCAGTACTTC

v_call: TRBV7-2
d_call: -
j_call: TRBJ1-3
clone_size: -
cdr3_aa: CASTQWAISGNTIYF
cdr3_nt: TGTGCCAGCACCCAGTGGGCGATTTCTGGAAACACCATATATTTT

v_call: TRBV27
d_call: -
j_call: TRBJ1-1
clone_size: -
cdr3_aa: CASNPRPGVVTEAFF
cdr3_nt: TGTGCCAGCAATCCCAGGCCAGGGGTTGTCACTGAAGCTTTCTTT

v_call: TRBV28
d_call: -
j_call: TRBJ1-4
clone_size: -
cdr3_aa: CASSFGTWDEKLFF
cdr3_nt: TGTGCCAGCAGTTTTGGGACATGGGATGAAAAACTGTTTTTT

v_call: TRBV27
d_call: TRBD2
j_call: TRBJ2-2
clone_size: -
cdr3_aa: CASRRLAGGSNTGELFF
cdr3_nt: TGTGCCAGCAGGCGACTAGCGGGGGGGTCGAACACCGGGGAGCTGTTTTTT

v_call: TRBV4-1
d_call: -
j_call: TRBJ2-1
clone_size: -
cdr3_aa: CASSLGGSGYNEQFF
cdr3_nt: TGCGCCAGCAGCCTTGGAGGCAGCGGTTACAATGAGCAGTTCTTC

v_call: TRBV11-2
d_call: TRBD1
j_call: TRBJ1-2
clone_size: few
cdr3_aa: CASSLAGGSTYGYTF
cdr3_nt: TGTGCCAGCAGCTTAGCAGGGGGCAGTACCTATGGCTACACCTTC

v_call: TRBV25-1
d_call: -
j_call: TRBJ1-1
clone_size: -
cdr3_aa: CASSKPQGLNTEAFF
cdr3_nt: TGTGCCAGCAGTAAACCACAGGGATTGAACACTGAAGCTTTCTTT

v_call: TRBV5-4
d_call: -
j_call: TRBJ2-7
clone_size: once
cdr3_aa: CASSDVDSSFEQYF
cdr3_nt: TGTGCCAGCAGCGACGTGGACAGCTCCTTCGAGCAGTACTTC